This TCR beta chain is drawn from a study of human T cells and chemical hapten exposure. Whole-study results and caveats: Donors' alopecia may make their immune response differ from healthy people's.

Sample time point: patch test 2, 6 weeks after DPC sensitization. The treatment was: therapeutic diphenylcyclopropenone sensitization with weekly scalp DPC. Blood draws came first, before each patch test. Total RNA was extracted from unfractionated whole blood. This clonotype was observed a handful of times. Its antigen is as yet unknown. Germline assignment: CDR1 KGHDR and CDR2 SFDVKD. The CDR3 has 13 amino acids. The V end lost 3 bases, the J end lost 4 bases, and 8 bases lay between the germline ends. Authors' methods: The number of TCRs in each sample had a median of around 96,000 and spanned about 23,224 to 690,600. TCRdb analysed the RACE reads with MiXCR anew, one entry per CDR3 protein. These V and J calls derive from TCRdb rather than the authors' analysis. The table includes about 89,000 distinct CDR3 sequences, 9.5% to 11% detected once.

This chain connects TRBV24-1 to TRBJ1-2, with D possibly TRBD1 on 5 matching bases. This clonotype originated in a middle-aged man with alopecia areata. Some clones in this sample may be carry-over from other donors' samples. The sequencing here drew on whole blood, taken in connection with sensitization to the hapten diphenylcyclopropenone (DPC). CDR3 protein: CATSDGGSYGYTF. The CDR3 nucleotides are TGTGCCACCAGTGATGGGGGAAGCTATGGCTACACCTTC.